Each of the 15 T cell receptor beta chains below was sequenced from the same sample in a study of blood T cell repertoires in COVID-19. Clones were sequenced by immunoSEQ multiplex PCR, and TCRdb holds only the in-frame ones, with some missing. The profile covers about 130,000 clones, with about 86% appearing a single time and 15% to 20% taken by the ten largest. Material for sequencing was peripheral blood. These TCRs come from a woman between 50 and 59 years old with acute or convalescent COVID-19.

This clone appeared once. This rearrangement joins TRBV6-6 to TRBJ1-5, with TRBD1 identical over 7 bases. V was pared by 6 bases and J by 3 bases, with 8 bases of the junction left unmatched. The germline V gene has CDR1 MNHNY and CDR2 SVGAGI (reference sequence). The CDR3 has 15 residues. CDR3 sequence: CASRDTGDNNQPQHF. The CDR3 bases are TGTGCCAGCAGGGATACAGGGGACAACAATCAGCCCCAGCATTTT.

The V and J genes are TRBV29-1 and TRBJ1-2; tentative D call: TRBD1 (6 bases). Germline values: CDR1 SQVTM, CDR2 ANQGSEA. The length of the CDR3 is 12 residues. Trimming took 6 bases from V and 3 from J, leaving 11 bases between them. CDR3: CSVLQGDYGYTF. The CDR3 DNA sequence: TGCAGCGTATTACAGGGAGACTATGGCTACACCTTC. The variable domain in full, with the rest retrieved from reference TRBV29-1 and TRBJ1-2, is SAVISQKPSRDICQRGTSLTIQCQVDSQVTMMFWYRQQPGQSLTLIATANQGSEATYESGFVIDKFPISRPNLTFSTLTVSNMSPEDSSIYLCSVLQGDYGYTFGSGTRLTVV.

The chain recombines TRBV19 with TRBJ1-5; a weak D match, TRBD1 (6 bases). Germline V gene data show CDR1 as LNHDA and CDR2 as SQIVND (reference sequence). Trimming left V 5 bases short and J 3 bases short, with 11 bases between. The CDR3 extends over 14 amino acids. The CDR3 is CASSLGHYNQPQHF. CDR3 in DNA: TGTGCCAGTAGTCTGGGACACTACAATCAGCCCCAGCATTTT.

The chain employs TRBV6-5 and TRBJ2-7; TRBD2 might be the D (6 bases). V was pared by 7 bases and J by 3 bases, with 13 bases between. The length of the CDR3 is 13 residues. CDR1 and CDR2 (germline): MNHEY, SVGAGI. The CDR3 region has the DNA TGTGCCAGCAAAGGGACTTCCGTCTACGAGCAGTACTTC. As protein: CASKGTSVYEQYF.

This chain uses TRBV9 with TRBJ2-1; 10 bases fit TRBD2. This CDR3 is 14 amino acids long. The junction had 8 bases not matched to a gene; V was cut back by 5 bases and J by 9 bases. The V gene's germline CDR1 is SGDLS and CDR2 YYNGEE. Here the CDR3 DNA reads TGTGCCAGCAGGGGCGAGCGGGGGGGCAGTGAGCAGTTCTTC. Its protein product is CASRGERGGSEQFF.

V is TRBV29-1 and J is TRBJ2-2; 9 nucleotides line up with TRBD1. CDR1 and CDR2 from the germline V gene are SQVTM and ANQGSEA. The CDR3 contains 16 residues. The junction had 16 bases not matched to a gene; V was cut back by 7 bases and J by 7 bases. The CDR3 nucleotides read TGCAGCGCCGACGGGGACAGGGACCCCGTGTTCGGGGAGCTGTTTTTT. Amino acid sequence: CSADGDRDPVFGELFF.

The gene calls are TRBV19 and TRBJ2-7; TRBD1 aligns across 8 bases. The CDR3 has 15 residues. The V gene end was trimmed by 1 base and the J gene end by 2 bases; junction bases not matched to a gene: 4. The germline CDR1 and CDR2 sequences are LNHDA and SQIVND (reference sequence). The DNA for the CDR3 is TGTGCCAGTAGTATAGGAGGACAGGGTGCCTACGAGCAGTACTTC. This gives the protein CASSIGGQGAYEQYF.

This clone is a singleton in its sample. The CDR3 spells CASRGGPYEQYF. Here the CDR3 DNA reads TGTGCCAGCCGGGGGGGCCCCTACGAGCAGTACTTC. This chain links TRBV28 with TRBJ2-7; 8 bases are a match to TRBD2. The J segment lost 2 bases and the V segment lost 8 bases, leaving 2 bases of the junction unmatched. Looked up from germline, CDR1 is MDHEN and CDR2 is SYDVKM. The CDR3 loop spans 12 amino acids.

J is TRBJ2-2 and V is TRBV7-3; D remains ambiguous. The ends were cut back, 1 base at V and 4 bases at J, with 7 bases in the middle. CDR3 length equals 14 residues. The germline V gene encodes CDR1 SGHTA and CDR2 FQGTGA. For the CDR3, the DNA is TGTGCCAGCAGCTTAATCCCATCCACCGGGGAGCTGTTTTTT. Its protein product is CASSLIPSTGELFF.

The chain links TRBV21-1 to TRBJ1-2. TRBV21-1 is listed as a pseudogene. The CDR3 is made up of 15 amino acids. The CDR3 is CASSPRGISSYGYTF. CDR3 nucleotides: TGTGCCAGCAGCCCTCGGGGGATCTCTTCCTATGGCTACACCTTC.

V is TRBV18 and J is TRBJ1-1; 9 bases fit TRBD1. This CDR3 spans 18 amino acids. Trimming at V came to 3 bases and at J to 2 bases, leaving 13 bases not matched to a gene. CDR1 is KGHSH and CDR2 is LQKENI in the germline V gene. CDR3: CASSPQVGTGTINTEAFF. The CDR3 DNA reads TGTGCCAGCTCACCCCAGGTGGGGACAGGGACTATTAACACTGAAGCTTTCTTT.

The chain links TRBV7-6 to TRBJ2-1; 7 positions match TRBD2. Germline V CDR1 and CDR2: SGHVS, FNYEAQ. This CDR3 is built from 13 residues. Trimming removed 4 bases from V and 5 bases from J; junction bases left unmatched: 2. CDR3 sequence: CASSSSGNNEQFF. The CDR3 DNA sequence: TGTGCCAGCAGCTCTAGCGGAAACAATGAGCAGTTCTTC. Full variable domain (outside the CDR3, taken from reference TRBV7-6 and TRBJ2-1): GAGVSQSPRYKVTKRGQDVALRCDPISGHVSLYWYRQALGQGPEFLTYFNYEAQQDKSGLPNDRFSAERPEGSISTLTIQRTEQRDSAMYRCASSSSGNNEQFFGPGTRLTVL.

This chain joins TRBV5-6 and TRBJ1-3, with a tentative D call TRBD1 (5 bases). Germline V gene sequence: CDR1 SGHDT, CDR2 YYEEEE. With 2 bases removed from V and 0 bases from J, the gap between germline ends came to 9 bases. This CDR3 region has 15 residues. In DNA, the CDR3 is TGTGCCAGCAGCTTCCAAACAGGCTCTGGAAACACCATATATTTT. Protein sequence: CASSFQTGSGNTIYF.

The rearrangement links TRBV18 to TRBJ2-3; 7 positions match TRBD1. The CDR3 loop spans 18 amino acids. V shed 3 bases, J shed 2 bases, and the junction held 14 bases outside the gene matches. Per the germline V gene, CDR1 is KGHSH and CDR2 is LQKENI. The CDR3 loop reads CASSPLPPGQLITDTQYF. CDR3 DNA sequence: TGTGCCAGCTCACCCTTACCACCGGGACAGTTGATCACAGATACGCAGTATTTT.

The CDR3 sequence: CASSARSTGPYEQYF. The CDR3 coding sequence is TGTGCCAGCAGTGCGCGATCGACAGGGCCCTACGAGCAGTACTTC. The chain links TRBV2 to TRBJ2-7, with 7 positions matching TRBD1. Trimming took 4 bases from V and 2 from J; bases not matched to a gene: 8. The CDR3 length is 15 residues. CDR1 and CDR2 from the germline V gene are SNHLY and FYNNEI.